The 15 T cell receptor beta chains in this list originate from one sample, sequenced in a study of T cells in Graves' hyperthyroidism and ophthalmopathy. From RNA transcripts, TCR beta CDR3 regions were amplified. The HTBI set primed first-round TCR CDR3 RT-PCR. TCRdb analysed the multiplex PCR reads with MiXCR anew, one entry per CDR3 protein. The sample contains 540,000 or so distinct CDR3 sequences, 15% to 19% of which appear only once. The sequenced sample consisted of blood. These receptors were taken from a woman in her thirties with Graves' hyperthyroidism.

In this sample, this clonotype turned up many times. V gene TRBV7-2 combines with J gene TRBJ2-7, with 9 bases aligning to TRBD2. Trimming removed 6 bases from V and 6 bases from J; junction bases left unmatched: 6. Per germline, CDR1 SGHTA and CDR2 FQGNSA. The CDR3 is 13 amino acids. CDR3 region: CASRGLAGSEQYF. The CDR3 DNA reads as TGTGCCAGCAGAGGTCTAGCGGGAAGCGAGCAGTACTTC.

This rearrangement joins TRBV28 to TRBJ2-3; 7 bases match TRBD2. CDR3 length: 15 amino acids. Germline CDR1 MDHEN, CDR2 SYDVKM. The J segment lost 1 base and the V segment lost 7 bases, leaving 8 bases of the junction unmatched. CDR3 loop: CASMPAGRGTDTQYF. Here the CDR3 DNA reads TGTGCCAGCATGCCAGCGGGGAGGGGCACAGATACGCAGTATTTT.

The table lists this clonotype with many counts. The V and J genes are TRBV11-2 and TRBJ1-2; D call uncertain. Germline CDR1 is SGHAT and CDR2 is FQNNGV. The CDR3 spans 11 residues. The V gene lost 1 base and the J gene lost 8 bases, with 5 bases spanning the gap. The CDR3 loop reads CASSLGLGYTF. CDR3 bases: TGTGCCAGCAGCTTAGGGCTGGGCTACACCTTC.

This clonotype has at least ten counts. This chain links TRBV3-1 with TRBJ2-1; 8 bases map to TRBD2. V was clipped by 1 base and J by 8 bases; unmatched bases: 7. Germline V gives CDR1 LGHDT, CDR2 YNNKEL (reference sequence). CDR3 length: 15 residues. The CDR3 spells CASSQGSGSPHEQFF. The DNA for the CDR3 is TGTGCCAGCAGCCAAGGGAGCGGGAGTCCCCATGAGCAGTTCTTC.

This clonotype has ten or more counts. This rearrangement joins TRBV6-5 to TRBJ2-1, with 9 bases that match TRBD2. This CDR3 is built from 16 residues. Trimming cost V 0 bases and J 9 bases; bases outside gene matches: 9. The germline gives CDR1 MNHEY, CDR2 SVGAGI. CDR3 nucleotides: TGTGCCAGCAGTTACTCGGGCGGGAGGGCGTGGAGTGAGCAGTTCTTC. Its translation is CASSYSGGRAWSEQFF.

J is TRBJ2-1 and V is TRBV9, with 9 bases aligning to TRBD2. CDR3 length equals 16 residues. V lost 3 bases, J lost 2 bases, and 6 bases stayed unmatched. The germline CDR1 and CDR2 sequences are SGDLS and YYNGEE. CDR3 nucleotide sequence: TGTGCCAGCAGCGCAGCGGGGGGTGGAACCTACAATGAGCAGTTCTTC. Translation gives CASSAAGGGTYNEQFF.

The V gene is TRBV12-3 or TRBV12-4, the J gene TRBJ1-1, with no clear D. This CDR3 contains 12 residues. V was shortened by 3 bases and J by 2 bases, with 4 bases between the two germline ends. CDR3 in amino acids: CASSFSNTEAFF. The CDR3 bases are TGTGCCAGCAGTTTCAGTAACACTGAAGCTTTCTTT.

This clonotype was counted many times. V is TRBV7-9 and J is TRBJ2-1; TRBD1 might be the D (5 bases). CDR1 and CDR2 (germline): SEHNR, FQNEAQ (reference sequence). The V gene lost 5 bases and the J gene lost 8 bases, with 10 bases spanning the gap. The CDR3 extends over 12 amino acids. Written as DNA, the CDR3 is TGTGCCAGCAGCCAGGGCCGGGATGAGCAGTTCTTC. Translation gives CASSQGRDEQFF.

This clonotype was observed many times. The CDR3 nucleotides are TGCGCCAGCAGTGAGTCCGGTAGGTTTGGAGCTTTCTTT. It is translated as CASSESGRFGAFF. This rearrangement joins TRBV10-1 to TRBJ1-1, with D uncertain. Germline V lookup: CDR1 WNHNN, CDR2 SYGVQD (reference sequence). The CDR3 extends over 13 amino acids. V was shortened by 0 bases and J by 10 bases, with 12 bases between the two germline ends.

The sample holds a few counts of this clonotype. The CDR3 loop is CASSQEGDPLLAGRTGELFF. In DNA form, the CDR3 reads TGTGCCAGCAGCCAAGAGGGGGATCCTTTACTAGCGGGAAGAACCGGGGAGCTGTTTTTT. The chain uses TRBV3-1 and TRBJ2-2; 10 bases align to TRBD2. Germline loops: CDR1 LGHDT, CDR2 YNNKEL (reference sequence). This CDR3 spans 20 amino acids. J gave up 5 bases and V 0 bases, and 15 bases lay outside the gene matches.

This clonotype was seen only a few times. The J gene is TRBJ1-6, the V gene TRBV5-6; D is possibly TRBD1 (6 bases). Trimming left V 0 bases short and J 4 bases short, with 8 bases between. Germline-derived CDR1 and CDR2 are SGHDT and YYEEEE. CDR3 length: 15 residues. The DNA of the CDR3 is TGTGCCAGCAGCTTGGGCGACAGGTATAATTCACCCCTCCACTTT. Translated: CASSLGDRYNSPLHF.

This chain connects TRBV10-3 to TRBJ2-1, with D perhaps matching TRBD1 (6 bases). CDR1 ENHRY and CDR2 SYGVKD come from the germline V gene. This CDR3 contains 16 residues. V lost 0 bases, J lost 4 bases, and 13 bases lay in between. CDR3 protein: CAISESEGGYYNEQFF. Here the CDR3 DNA reads TGTGCCATCAGTGAGTCGGAAGGGGGATATTACAATGAGCAGTTCTTC.

This clonotype was recorded many times. The chain uses TRBV7-9 and TRBJ2-1; 11 nucleotides agree with TRBD2. Germline V CDR1 and CDR2: SEHNR, FQNEAQ (reference sequence). V gave up 4 bases and J gave up 1 base; unmatched junction bases: 0. The CDR3 has 15 amino acids. CDR3 bases: TGTGCCAGCAGCTCTAGCGGGAGGTCCTACAATGAGCAGTTCTTC. Translating gives CASSSSGRSYNEQFF.

In its sample, this clonotype was seen many times. The genes are TRBV6-1 and TRBJ2-1, with 9 bases that match TRBD1. CDR3 length: 15 amino acids. Germline lookup yields CDR1 MNHNS and CDR2 SASEGT. Trimming at V came to 7 bases and at J to 1 base, leaving 5 bases not matched to a gene. The CDR3 nucleotides are TGTGCCAGCAAGTTTGGACAGGGGTCCTACAATGAGCAGTTCTTC. Encoded protein: CASKFGQGSYNEQFF.

The table lists this clonotype with many counts. The rearrangement links TRBV20-1 to TRBJ2-5; maybe TRBD2 (5 bases). Germline V gene data show CDR1 as DFQATT and CDR2 as SNEGSKA (reference sequence). The CDR3 runs 15 residues. The germline V and J ends were trimmed by 3 bases and 2 bases, with 16 bases remaining between them. In nucleotides, the CDR3 is TGCAGTGCTAGTCGTCAGCGCAAGCGGCAAGAGACCCAGTACTTC. This translates into CSASRQRKRQETQYF.